The 14 T cell receptor beta chains below were found in one sample sequenced in a study of cytomegalovirus exposure and HLA in healthy donors. Generated by immunoSEQ multiplex PCR, the TCRdb table keeps only in-frame clones and is missing some. This table has tens of thousands of clones, approximately 96% appearing once. The sequenced material came from PBMCs. The receptors shown here come from a man aged 18 to 29 in good health and CMV-seronegative.

The V gene is TRBV7-8, the J gene TRBJ2-7; no definite D call. CDR3 length equals 14 residues. Germline V gives CDR1 SGHVS, CDR2 FQNEAQ. V lost 3 bases and J 5 bases, leaving 14 bases between the germline ends. The CDR3: CASSLSVLRDEQYF. CDR3 sequence (DNA): TGTGCCAGCAGCTTGAGTGTCCTACGGGACGAGCAGTACTTC.

This sequence joins TRBV27 and TRBJ2-5; D unresolved. Germline V gene sequence: CDR1 MNHEY, CDR2 SMNVEV (reference sequence). The CDR3 has 11 amino acids. Between the trimmed V and J ends, which lost 6 bases and 5 bases, there was a span of 7 bases. DNA for the CDR3: TGTGCCAGCAGCTGGCGGGAGACCCAGTACTTC. Translation: CASSWRETQYF.

V usage is TRBV29-1 and J usage is TRBJ2-3; 7 bases align to TRBD2. CDR3 length equals 15 residues. Trimming cost V 5 bases and J 0 bases; bases outside gene matches: 8. Germline CDR1 is SQVTM and CDR2 is ANQGSEA. CDR3 loop: CSVIREASSTDTQYF. CDR3 coding DNA: TGCAGCGTTATCCGGGAGGCCTCTAGCACAGATACGCAGTATTTT.

The rearrangement uses TRBV6-1 and TRBJ2-5, with a tentative D call TRBD1 (5 bases). CDR1 and CDR2 from the germline V gene are MNHNS and SASEGT. V shed 7 bases and J shed 4 bases, with 16 bases lying between them. The CDR3 totals 14 residues. CDR3 amino acids: CASTERGRAETQYF. In DNA, the CDR3 is TGTGCCAGCACCGAGAGAGGCAGGGCAGAGACCCAGTACTTC.

This clone has only a few counts. This chain connects TRBV6-4 to TRBJ2-3; 9 positions match TRBD1. The CDR3 length is 14 residues. The germline CDR1 and CDR2 sequences are MRHNA and SNTAGT. Trimming at V came to 4 bases and at J to 2 bases, leaving 1 base not matched to a gene. The CDR3 protein is CASSGDRATDTQYF. The DNA for the CDR3 is TGTGCCAGCAGTGGGGACAGGGCCACAGATACGCAGTATTTT.

The CDR3 here is CASSLSLIAGGPEDTQYF. The CDR3 bases are TGTGCCAGCAGTTTATCCCTTATAGCGGGAGGCCCTGAAGATACGCAGTATTTT. The chain has TRBV28 and TRBJ2-3, with TRBD2 matching over 10 bases. The V gene's germline CDR1 is MDHEN and CDR2 SYDVKM. J gave up 5 bases and V 1 base, and 12 bases lay outside the gene matches. The CDR3 is 18 residues long.

The CDR3 coding sequence is TGTGCCAGTATTCGGAGAGGAAGCAATCAGCCCCAGCATTTT. It codes for CASIRRGSNQPQHF. The rearrangement uses TRBV19 and TRBJ1-5; D not resolved. CDR1 is LNHDA, CDR2 SQIVND, per germline (reference sequence). This CDR3 contains 14 residues. The germline V and J ends were trimmed by 7 bases and 1 base, with 11 bases remaining between them.

As DNA, the CDR3 is TGTGCCAGCAGGGGGGGGCTAGCGGGACGCGCAGATACGCAGTATTTT. It encodes CASRGGLAGRADTQYF. The chain is built from TRBV11-2 and TRBJ2-3, with TRBD2 matching 9 bases. CDR1 and CDR2 (germline): SGHAT, FQNNGV. The CDR3 covers 16 residues. The V segment lost 6 bases and the J segment 4 bases; nucleotides outside the gene matches: 11.

The rearrangement links TRBV7-8 to TRBJ1-1; the match to TRBD1 covers 8 bases. Germline-derived CDR1 and CDR2 are SGHVS and FQNEAQ. The V segment lost 4 bases and the J segment 6 bases; nucleotides outside the gene matches: 10. The CDR3 covers 15 residues. This chain's CDR3 is CASSSTGARMAEAFF. The CDR3 bases are TGTGCCAGCAGCTCGACAGGGGCGAGGATGGCTGAAGCTTTCTTT. The whole variable domain, filled in from reference TRBV7-8 and TRBJ1-1, reads GAGVSQSPRYKVAKRGQDVALRCDPISGHVSLFWYQQALGQGPEFLTYFQNEAQLDKSGLPSDRFFAERPEGSVSTLKIQRTQQEDSAVYLCASSSTGARMAEAFFGQGTRLTVV.

The chain carries TRBV27 and TRBJ2-7; D is possibly TRBD2 (6 bases). Trimming cost V 3 bases and J 3 bases, with 6 bases left between them. CDR3 length: 12 residues. CDR1 MNHEY and CDR2 SMNVEV come from the germline V gene (reference sequence). CDR3: CASSLRGYEQYF. In DNA, the CDR3 is TGTGCCAGCAGTTTGCGGGGCTACGAGCAGTACTTC.

The V and J genes are TRBV11-2 and TRBJ2-7, with 12 bases matching TRBD1. Germline V gene sequence: CDR1 SGHAT, CDR2 FQNNGV. Unmatched junction bases numbered 11, after V lost 1 base and J lost 7 bases. This CDR3 comprises 17 residues. The CDR3 coding sequence is TGTGCCAGCAGCTTAGGCTTGGGACAGGGGGCCCAAAGGGAGCAGTACTTC. As protein: CASSLGLGQGAQREQYF.

V gene TRBV15 combines with J gene TRBJ2-5, with D possibly being TRBD2 (5 bases). The CDR3 contains 17 residues. Germline lookup yields CDR1 LNHNV and CDR2 YYDKDF (reference sequence). Trimming shortened V by 6 bases and J by 5 bases, and 25 bases separated the two germline ends. DNA of the CDR3: TGTGCCACCAGGAAGAGTCCGACCAGCGGAGCCTACGAGACCCAGTACTTC. Protein sequence: CATRKSPTSGAYETQYF.

The chain's CDR3 is CASSPGLAGVVTGELFF. The CDR3, as DNA: TGCGCCAGCAGCCCGGGACTAGCGGGAGTTGTGACCGGGGAGCTGTTTTTT. V is TRBV4-1 and J is TRBJ2-2, with 14 positions matching TRBD2. The germline gives CDR1 MGHRA, CDR2 YSYEKL. This CDR3 is 17 amino acids long. The J segment lost 5 bases and the V segment lost 4 bases, leaving 6 bases of the junction unmatched.

This chain uses TRBV18 with TRBJ1-1, with TRBD1 as a possible D gene (6 bases). The CDR3 length is 13 residues. CDR1 and CDR2 from the germline V gene are KGHSH and LQKENI. The germline V and J ends were trimmed by 7 bases and 5 bases, with 14 bases remaining between them. The CDR3 coding sequence is TGTGCCAGCTACACGGGGAGGGGGACTGAAGCTTTCTTT. This gives the protein CASYTGRGTEAFF.